The source of this T cell receptor beta chain is a study of cytomegalovirus exposure and HLA in healthy donors. CDR3 size: 13 residues. V was clipped by 2 bases and J by 3 bases, with 7 bases between them. CDR1 is KGHSH, CDR2 LQKENI, per germline. This clone was picked up a small number of times. The identical CDR3 is also encoded by other nucleotide sequences in the sample. It was with 60 Vbeta and 13 Jbeta primers that the PCR ran. TCRdb keeps only in-frame clones here, not all; method: immunoSEQ multiplex PCR. The sample includes 100,000 to 150,000 clones, 75% to 85% seen only once; the top ten take roughly 9%.

The gene calls are TRBV18 and TRBJ1-1, with D hard to call. The clonotype was recovered from a woman in her 50s in good health and CMV-seropositive. Material for sequencing was PBMCs. The CDR3 DNA reads as TGTGCCAGCTCACCAATTATTTACACTGAAGCTTTCTTT. Its translation: CASSPIIYTEAFF.